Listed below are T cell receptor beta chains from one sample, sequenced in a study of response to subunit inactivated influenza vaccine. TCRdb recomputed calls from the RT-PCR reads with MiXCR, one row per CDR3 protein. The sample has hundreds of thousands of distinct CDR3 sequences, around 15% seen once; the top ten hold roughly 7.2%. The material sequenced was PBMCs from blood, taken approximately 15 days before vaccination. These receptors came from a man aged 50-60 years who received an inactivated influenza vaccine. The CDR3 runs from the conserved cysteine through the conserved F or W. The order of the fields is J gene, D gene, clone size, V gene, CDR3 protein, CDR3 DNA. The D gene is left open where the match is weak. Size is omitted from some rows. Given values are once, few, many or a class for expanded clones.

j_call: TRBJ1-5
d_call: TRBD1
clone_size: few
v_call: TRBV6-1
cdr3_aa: CASMGQGAIQPQHF
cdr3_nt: TGTGCCAGCATGGGGCAGGGGGCTATTCAGCCCCAGCATTTT

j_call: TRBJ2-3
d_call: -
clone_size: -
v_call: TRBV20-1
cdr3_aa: CSASFVGDTQYF
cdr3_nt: TGCAGTGCTAGTTTCGTGGGAGATACGCAGTATTTT

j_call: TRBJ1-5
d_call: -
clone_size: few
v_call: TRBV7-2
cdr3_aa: CASSLTDRYNQPQHF
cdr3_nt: TGTGCCAGCAGCTTGACGGACAGATACAATCAGCCCCAGCATTTT

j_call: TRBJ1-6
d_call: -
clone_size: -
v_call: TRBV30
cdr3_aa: CAWSVSYSSYNSPLHF
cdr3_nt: TGTGCCTGGAGCGTCAGTTATAGCTCCTATAATTCACCCCTCCACTTT

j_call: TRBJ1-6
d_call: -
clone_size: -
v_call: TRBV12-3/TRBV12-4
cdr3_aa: CASSPHQTPLHF
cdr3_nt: TGTGCCAGCAGTCCTCATCAAACACCCCTCCACTTT

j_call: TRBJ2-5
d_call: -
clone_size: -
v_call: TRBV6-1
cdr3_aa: CASQRGKYQETQYF
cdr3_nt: TGTGCCAGCCAAAGGGGCAAGTACCAAGAGACCCAGTACTTC

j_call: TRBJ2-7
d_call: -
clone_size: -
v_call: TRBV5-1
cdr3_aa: CASKKDSRSYEQYF
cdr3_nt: TGCGCCTCCAAAAAAGACAGTCGCTCCTACGAGCAGTACTTC

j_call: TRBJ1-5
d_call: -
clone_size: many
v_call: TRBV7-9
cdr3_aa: CASSLGPDNQPQHF
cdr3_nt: TGTGCCAGCAGCCTTGGACCGGACAATCAGCCCCAGCATTTT

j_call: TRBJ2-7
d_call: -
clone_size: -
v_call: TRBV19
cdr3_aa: CASSIHLTYEQYF
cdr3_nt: TGTGCCAGTAGTATTCATTTGACCTACGAGCAGTACTTC

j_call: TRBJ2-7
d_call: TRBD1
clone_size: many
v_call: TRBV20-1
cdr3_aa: CSAVTQGAGEQYF
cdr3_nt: TGCAGTGCTGTAACACAGGGGGCGGGGGAGCAGTACTTC

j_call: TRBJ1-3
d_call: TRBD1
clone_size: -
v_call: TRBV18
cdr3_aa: CASSPRGQASGNTIYF
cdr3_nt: TGTGCCAGCTCACCGAGGGGACAGGCCTCCGGAAACACCATATATTTT

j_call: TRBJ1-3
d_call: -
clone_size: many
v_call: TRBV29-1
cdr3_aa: CSVGGLERDRSGNTIYF
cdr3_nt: TGCAGCGTGGGAGGACTAGAGAGGGACCGCTCTGGAAACACCATATATTTT

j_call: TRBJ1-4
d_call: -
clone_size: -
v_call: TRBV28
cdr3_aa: CASTPGGPGSEKLFF
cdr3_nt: TGTGCCAGCACCCCAGGAGGACCAGGGAGTGAAAAACTGTTTTTT

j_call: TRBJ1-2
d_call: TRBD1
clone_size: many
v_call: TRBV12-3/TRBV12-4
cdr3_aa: CASSHTPTGENGYTF
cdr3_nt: TGTGCCAGCAGTCATACGCCGACAGGGGAGAATGGCTACACCTTC